Listed below are T cell receptor beta chains from one sample, sequenced in a study of beta chain features in type 1 diabetes. The method was immunoSEQ multiplex PCR; TCRdb's version includes in-frame clones alone and lacks a portion of them. The sample lists fewer than 500,000 clones; approximately 15% were seen once. The specimen was naive CD4+ T cells from blood. The receptors were sampled from a man between 25 and 39 years old in good health. Each CDR3 is given with its conserved first and last residue. Each record gives: J gene, clone size, D gene, V gene, CDR3 length, CDR3 DNA, CDR3 protein. The D gene is left open where the match is weak. Size tells how often a clone was seen (once, few, many) or the class of an expanded clone, and some rows leave it out.

j_call: TRBJ2-7
clone_size: NA
d_call: TRBD1
v_call: TRBV5-1
cdr3_length: 14
cdr3_nt: TGCGCCAGCAGCTCGGGACAGAGCCTCTACGAGCAGTACTTC
cdr3_aa: CASSSGQSLYEQYF

j_call: TRBJ2-2
clone_size: few
d_call: TRBD1
v_call: TRBV30
cdr3_length: 18
cdr3_nt: TGTGCCTGGAGTGCAGCCAGGGAAAGAATTAGGGGGCCCGGGGAGCTGTTTTTT
cdr3_aa: CAWSAARERIRGPGELFF

j_call: TRBJ1-2
clone_size: NA
d_call: TRBD1
v_call: TRBV20-1
cdr3_length: 11
cdr3_nt: TGCAGTGCTGGGACAGACGATGGCTACACCTTC
cdr3_aa: CSAGTDDGYTF

j_call: TRBJ1-1
clone_size: NA
d_call: TRBD1
v_call: TRBV7-9
cdr3_length: 15
cdr3_nt: TGTGCCAGCAGCTCAGGGACAGCCATGAACACTGAAGCTTTCTTT
cdr3_aa: CASSSGTAMNTEAFF

j_call: TRBJ2-5
clone_size: NA
d_call: NA
v_call: TRBV7-9
cdr3_length: 13
cdr3_nt: TGTGCCAGCAGCGACTGGGGTGGAGAGACCCAGTACTTC
cdr3_aa: CASSDWGGETQYF

j_call: TRBJ2-1
clone_size: NA
d_call: NA
v_call: TRBV28
cdr3_length: 15
cdr3_nt: TGTGCCAGCAGTTCTTGGACCCCAACATACAATGAGCAGTTCTTC
cdr3_aa: CASSSWTPTYNEQFF

j_call: TRBJ2-2
clone_size: NA
d_call: TRBD2
v_call: TRBV7-9
cdr3_length: 15
cdr3_nt: TGTGCCAGCAGCTTTAGCGGGGCAAACACCGGGGAGCTGTTTTTT
cdr3_aa: CASSFSGANTGELFF

j_call: TRBJ2-1
clone_size: NA
d_call: NA
v_call: TRBV5-1
cdr3_length: 14
cdr3_nt: TGCGCCAGCAGCTCGGCGGGGTCTTACAATGAGCAGTTCTTC
cdr3_aa: CASSSAGSYNEQFF

j_call: TRBJ2-1
clone_size: NA
d_call: NA
v_call: TRBV5-4
cdr3_length: 15
cdr3_nt: TGTGCCAGCAGTCTACCGGACAGCTCCTACAATGAGCAGTTCTTC
cdr3_aa: CASSLPDSSYNEQFF

j_call: TRBJ1-2
clone_size: NA
d_call: NA
v_call: TRBV20-1
cdr3_length: 9
cdr3_nt: TGCACTCCTGACAGAGGCTACACCTTC
cdr3_aa: CTPDRGYTF

j_call: TRBJ2-1
clone_size: NA
d_call: TRBD2
v_call: TRBV14
cdr3_length: 16
cdr3_nt: TGTGCCAGCAGCTTACGGACTAGCGGGAGGGACAATGAGCAGTTCTTC
cdr3_aa: CASSLRTSGRDNEQFF

j_call: TRBJ2-2
clone_size: NA
d_call: TRBD1
v_call: TRBV6-5
cdr3_length: 14
cdr3_nt: TGTGCCAGCAGCAGACAGGGAAACACCGGGGAGCTGTTTTTT
cdr3_aa: CASSRQGNTGELFF

j_call: TRBJ2-1
clone_size: NA
d_call: NA
v_call: TRBV7-2
cdr3_length: 11
cdr3_nt: TGTGCCAGCATCTTTTACAATGAGCAGTTCTTC
cdr3_aa: CASIFYNEQFF

j_call: TRBJ2-1
clone_size: NA
d_call: TRBD2
v_call: TRBV25-1
cdr3_length: 14
cdr3_nt: TGTGCCAGCAGTGACACTAGCGGGATAAGTGAGCAGTTCTTC
cdr3_aa: CASSDTSGISEQFF

j_call: TRBJ1-1
clone_size: NA
d_call: NA
v_call: TRBV5-4
cdr3_length: 13
cdr3_nt: TGTGCCAGCAGATCGAAGGTAAACACTGAAGCTTTCTTT
cdr3_aa: CASRSKVNTEAFF

j_call: TRBJ2-1
clone_size: NA
d_call: NA
v_call: TRBV7-7
cdr3_length: 16
cdr3_nt: TGTGCTAGCAGCAACTCGGCGGGCCTTTCCTACAATGAGCAGTTCTTC
cdr3_aa: CASSNSAGLSYNEQFF

j_call: TRBJ2-3
clone_size: few
d_call: TRBD1
v_call: TRBV5-4
cdr3_length: 14
cdr3_nt: TGTGCCAGCAGCGGACAGGGGGCGTCAGATACGCAGTATTTT
cdr3_aa: CASSGQGASDTQYF

j_call: TRBJ1-1
clone_size: NA
d_call: NA
v_call: TRBV18
cdr3_length: 14
cdr3_nt: TGTGCCAGCTCACCGGACTACACAGGACCTGAAGCTTTCTTT
cdr3_aa: CASSPDYTGPEAFF

j_call: TRBJ2-7
clone_size: NA
d_call: NA
v_call: TRBV5-4
cdr3_length: 12
cdr3_nt: TGTGCCAGCAGCTTTACAGGGCACGAGCAGTACTTC
cdr3_aa: CASSFTGHEQYF

j_call: TRBJ2-4
clone_size: NA
d_call: NA
v_call: TRBV2
cdr3_length: 12
cdr3_nt: TGTGCCAGCAGTGACAGGGTACTCATTCAGTACTTC
cdr3_aa: CASSDRVLIQYF

j_call: TRBJ2-2
clone_size: few
d_call: TRBD2
v_call: TRBV18
cdr3_length: 17
cdr3_nt: TGTGCCAGCTCACCACGACCTAGCGGGAGGGCCGCCGGGGAGCTGTTTTTT
cdr3_aa: CASSPRPSGRAAGELFF

j_call: TRBJ2-2
clone_size: NA
d_call: NA
v_call: TRBV7-3
cdr3_length: 14
cdr3_nt: TGTGCCAGCAGCTCCCTCCCGAACACCGGGGAGCTGTTTTTT
cdr3_aa: CASSSLPNTGELFF

j_call: TRBJ2-7
clone_size: NA
d_call: TRBD2
v_call: TRBV9
cdr3_length: 14
cdr3_nt: TGTGCCAGCAGCCTTAGCGGGGGTAAGAAGGAGCAGTACTTC
cdr3_aa: CASSLSGGKKEQYF

j_call: TRBJ1-2
clone_size: NA
d_call: TRBD1
v_call: TRBV18
cdr3_length: 13
cdr3_nt: TGTGCCAGCTCATCGGACAGGGGCTATGGCTACACCTTC
cdr3_aa: CASSSDRGYGYTF

j_call: TRBJ1-2
clone_size: NA
d_call: TRBD1
v_call: TRBV30
cdr3_length: 12
cdr3_nt: TGTGCCTTCAGGGGGCTAAACTATGGCTACACCTTC
cdr3_aa: CAFRGLNYGYTF

j_call: TRBJ1-5
clone_size: NA
d_call: NA
v_call: TRBV10-3
cdr3_length: 14
cdr3_nt: TGTGCCACCGGTAACAGGGATAGCAATCAGCCCCAGCATTTT
cdr3_aa: CATGNRDSNQPQHF

j_call: TRBJ2-2
clone_size: NA
d_call: NA
v_call: TRBV2
cdr3_length: 11
cdr3_nt: TGTGCCAGCAGTGCACTTGGGGAGCTGTTTTTT
cdr3_aa: CASSALGELFF

j_call: TRBJ2-1
clone_size: NA
d_call: TRBD1
v_call: TRBV5-4
cdr3_length: 15
cdr3_nt: TGTGCCAGCAGCTTGAGACAGGGATCCTACAATGAGCAGTTCTTC
cdr3_aa: CASSLRQGSYNEQFF

j_call: TRBJ1-1
clone_size: few
d_call: NA
v_call: TRBV20-1
cdr3_length: 10
cdr3_nt: TGCAGTGCTAGTCGGGGGGAAGCTTTCTTT
cdr3_aa: CSASRGEAFF

j_call: TRBJ2-5
clone_size: few
d_call: NA
v_call: TRBV29-1
cdr3_length: 12
cdr3_nt: TGCAGCGTGCGAAGTATACAAGAGACCCAGTACTTC
cdr3_aa: CSVRSIQETQYF

j_call: TRBJ2-1
clone_size: many
d_call: NA
v_call: TRBV21-1
cdr3_length: 16
cdr3_nt: TGTGCCAGCAGCAAAGCGCTTTGGGAACTCGACAATGAGCAGTTCTTC
cdr3_aa: CASSKALWELDNEQFF

j_call: TRBJ2-2
clone_size: NA
d_call: NA
v_call: TRBV29-1
cdr3_length: 14
cdr3_nt: TGCAGCGTTGGGGCAGGGGCCCGCACCGGGGAGCTGTTTTTT
cdr3_aa: CSVGAGARTGELFF

j_call: TRBJ2-3
clone_size: few
d_call: TRBD2
v_call: TRBV5-1
cdr3_length: 16
cdr3_nt: TGCGCCAGCAGCTTGAGGAGCGGGGGGCGCACAGATACGCAGTATTTT
cdr3_aa: CASSLRSGGRTDTQYF

j_call: TRBJ2-5
clone_size: NA
d_call: NA
v_call: TRBV7-9
cdr3_length: 12
cdr3_nt: TGTGCCAGCAGCTTAAATAGAGAGACCCAGTACTTC
cdr3_aa: CASSLNRETQYF

j_call: TRBJ2-3
clone_size: few
d_call: TRBD2
v_call: TRBV7-9
cdr3_length: 15
cdr3_nt: TGTGCCAGCAGTCTTAGCGGGGCCGGCACAGATACGCAGTATTTT
cdr3_aa: CASSLSGAGTDTQYF

j_call: TRBJ1-1
clone_size: NA
d_call: NA
v_call: TRBV9
cdr3_length: 17
cdr3_nt: TGTGCCAGCAGCTCCCCCCGGTCGGGGCAGATGAACACTGAAGCTTTCTTT
cdr3_aa: CASSSPRSGQMNTEAFF

j_call: TRBJ2-6
clone_size: NA
d_call: NA
v_call: TRBV2
cdr3_length: 18
cdr3_nt: TGTGCCAGCAGTGAAGGTCCGCCCAGGTTGCCTGGGGCCAACGTCCTGACTTTC
cdr3_aa: CASSEGPPRLPGANVLTF

j_call: TRBJ1-1
clone_size: few
d_call: NA
v_call: TRBV5-1
cdr3_length: 14
cdr3_nt: TGCGCCAGCAGCTTGGATGGGATGAACACTGAAGCTTTCTTT
cdr3_aa: CASSLDGMNTEAFF

j_call: TRBJ2-1
clone_size: NA
d_call: NA
v_call: TRBV13
cdr3_length: 17
cdr3_nt: TGTGCCAGCAGCACAACACTACAGGTTACGTCCGGCAATGAGCAGTTCTTC
cdr3_aa: CASSTTLQVTSGNEQFF

j_call: TRBJ2-3
clone_size: NA
d_call: TRBD2
v_call: TRBV4-2
cdr3_length: 17
cdr3_nt: TGTGCCAGCAGCCACTCCTCTAGCGGGAGGGCGATAGATACGCAGTATTTT
cdr3_aa: CASSHSSSGRAIDTQYF

j_call: TRBJ2-3
clone_size: once
d_call: NA
v_call: TRBV9
cdr3_length: 14
cdr3_nt: TGTGCCAGCAGCGTAGTGTCAGGGAGCGATACGCAGTATTTT
cdr3_aa: CASSVVSGSDTQYF

j_call: TRBJ2-1
clone_size: few
d_call: NA
v_call: TRBV11-3
cdr3_length: 15
cdr3_nt: TGTGCCAGCAGCGGTCACACCAGCTCCTACAATGAGCAGTTCTTC
cdr3_aa: CASSGHTSSYNEQFF

j_call: TRBJ2-5
clone_size: NA
d_call: TRBD1
v_call: TRBV27
cdr3_length: 15
cdr3_nt: TGTGCCAGCAGTGGGACAGGCTCTCCGGGGGAGACCCAGTACTTC
cdr3_aa: CASSGTGSPGETQYF

j_call: TRBJ2-7
clone_size: NA
d_call: TRBD1
v_call: TRBV15
cdr3_length: 13
cdr3_nt: TGTGCCACCAGCAGACAGGGGGCCTACGAGCAGTACTTC
cdr3_aa: CATSRQGAYEQYF

j_call: TRBJ2-5
clone_size: NA
d_call: NA
v_call: TRBV5-4
cdr3_length: 15
cdr3_nt: TGTGCCAGCAGCTCGAATACGGGGGCTCAAGAGACCCAGTACTTC
cdr3_aa: CASSSNTGAQETQYF

j_call: TRBJ1-6
clone_size: NA
d_call: TRBD1
v_call: TRBV6-5
cdr3_length: 16
cdr3_nt: TGTGCCAGCAGTTCCTATTCGACAGGGAGGAATTCACCCCTCCACTTT
cdr3_aa: CASSSYSTGRNSPLHF